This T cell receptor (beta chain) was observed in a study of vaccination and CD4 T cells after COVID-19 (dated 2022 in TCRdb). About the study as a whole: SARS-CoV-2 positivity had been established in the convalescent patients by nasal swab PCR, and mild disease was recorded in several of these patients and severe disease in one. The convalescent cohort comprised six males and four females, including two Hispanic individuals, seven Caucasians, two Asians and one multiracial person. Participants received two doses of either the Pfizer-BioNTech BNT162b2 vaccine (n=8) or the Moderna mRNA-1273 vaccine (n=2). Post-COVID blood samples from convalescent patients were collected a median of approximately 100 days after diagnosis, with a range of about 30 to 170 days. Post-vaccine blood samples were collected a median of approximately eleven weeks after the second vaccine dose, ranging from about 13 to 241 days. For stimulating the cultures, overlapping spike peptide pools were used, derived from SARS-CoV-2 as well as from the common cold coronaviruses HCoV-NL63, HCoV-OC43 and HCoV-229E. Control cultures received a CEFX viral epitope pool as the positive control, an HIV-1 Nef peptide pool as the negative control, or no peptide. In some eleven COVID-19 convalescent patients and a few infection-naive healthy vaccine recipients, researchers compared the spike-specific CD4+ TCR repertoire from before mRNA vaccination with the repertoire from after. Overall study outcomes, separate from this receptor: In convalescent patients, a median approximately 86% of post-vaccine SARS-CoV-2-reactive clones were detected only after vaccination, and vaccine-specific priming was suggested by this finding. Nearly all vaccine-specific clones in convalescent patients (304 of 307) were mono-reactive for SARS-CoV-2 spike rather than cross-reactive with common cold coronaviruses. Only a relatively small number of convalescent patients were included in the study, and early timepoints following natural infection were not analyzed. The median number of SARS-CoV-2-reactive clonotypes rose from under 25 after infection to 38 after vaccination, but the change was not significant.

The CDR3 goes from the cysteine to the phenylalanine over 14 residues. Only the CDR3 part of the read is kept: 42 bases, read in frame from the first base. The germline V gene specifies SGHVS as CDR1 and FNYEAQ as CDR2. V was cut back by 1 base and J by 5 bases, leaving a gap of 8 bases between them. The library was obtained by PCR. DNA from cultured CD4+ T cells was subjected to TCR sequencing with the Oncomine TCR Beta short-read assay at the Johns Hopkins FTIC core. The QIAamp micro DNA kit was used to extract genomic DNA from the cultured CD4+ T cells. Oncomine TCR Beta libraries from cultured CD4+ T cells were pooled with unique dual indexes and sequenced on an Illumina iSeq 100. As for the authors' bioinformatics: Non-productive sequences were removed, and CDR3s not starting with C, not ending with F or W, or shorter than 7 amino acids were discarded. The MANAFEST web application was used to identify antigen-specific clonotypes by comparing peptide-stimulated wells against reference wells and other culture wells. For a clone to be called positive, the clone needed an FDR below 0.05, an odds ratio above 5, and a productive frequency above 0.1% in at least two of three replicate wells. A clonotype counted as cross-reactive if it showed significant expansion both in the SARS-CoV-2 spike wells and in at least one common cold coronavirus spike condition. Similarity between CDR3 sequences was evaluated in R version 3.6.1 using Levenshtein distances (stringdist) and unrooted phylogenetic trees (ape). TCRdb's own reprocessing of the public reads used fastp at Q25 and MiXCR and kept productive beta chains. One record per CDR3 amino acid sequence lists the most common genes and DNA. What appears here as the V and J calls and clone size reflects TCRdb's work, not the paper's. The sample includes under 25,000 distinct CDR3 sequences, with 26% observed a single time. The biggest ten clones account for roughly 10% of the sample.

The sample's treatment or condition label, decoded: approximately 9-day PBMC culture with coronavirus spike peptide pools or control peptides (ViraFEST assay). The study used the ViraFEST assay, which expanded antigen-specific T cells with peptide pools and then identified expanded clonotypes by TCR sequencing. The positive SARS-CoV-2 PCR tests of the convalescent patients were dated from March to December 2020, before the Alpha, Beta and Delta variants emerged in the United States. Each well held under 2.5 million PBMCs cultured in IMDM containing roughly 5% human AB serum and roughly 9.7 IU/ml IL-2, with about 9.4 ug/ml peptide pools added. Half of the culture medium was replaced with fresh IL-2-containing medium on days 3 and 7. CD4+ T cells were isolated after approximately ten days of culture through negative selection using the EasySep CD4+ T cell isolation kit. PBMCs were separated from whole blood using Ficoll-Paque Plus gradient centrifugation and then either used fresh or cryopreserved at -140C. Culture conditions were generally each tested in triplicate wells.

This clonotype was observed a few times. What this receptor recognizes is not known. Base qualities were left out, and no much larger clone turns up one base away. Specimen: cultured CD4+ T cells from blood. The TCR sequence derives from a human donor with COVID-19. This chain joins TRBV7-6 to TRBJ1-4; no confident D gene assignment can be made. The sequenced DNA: TGTGCCAGCAGCTTAGGGTCCGGGAATGAAAAACTGTTTTTT. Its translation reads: CASSLGSGNEKLFF.